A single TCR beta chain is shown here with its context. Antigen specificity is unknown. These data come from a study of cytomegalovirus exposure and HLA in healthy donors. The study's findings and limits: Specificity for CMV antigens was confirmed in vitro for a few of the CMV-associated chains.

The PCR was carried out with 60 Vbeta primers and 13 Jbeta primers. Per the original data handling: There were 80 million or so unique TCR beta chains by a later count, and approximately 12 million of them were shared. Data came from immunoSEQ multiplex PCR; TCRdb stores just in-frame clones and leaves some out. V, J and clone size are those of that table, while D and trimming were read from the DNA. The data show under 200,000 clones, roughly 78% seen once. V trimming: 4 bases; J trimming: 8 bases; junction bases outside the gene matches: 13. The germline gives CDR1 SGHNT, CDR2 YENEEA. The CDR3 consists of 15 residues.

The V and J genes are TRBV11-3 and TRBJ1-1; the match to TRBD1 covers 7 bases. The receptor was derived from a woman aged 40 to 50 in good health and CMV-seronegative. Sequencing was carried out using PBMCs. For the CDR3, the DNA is TGTGCCAGCAGCTCGGGGACAGTACAAAACGGGGAAGCTTTCTTT. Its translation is CASSSGTVQNGEAFF.